This is a list of T cell receptor beta chains from one sample in a study of T cell repertoires in cytomegalovirus infection. No antigen is known for these receptors. One entry per CDR3 protein results from TCRdb running MiXCR on the reads. The data contain around 300,000 distinct CDR3 sequences, about 20% of them seen just once; the ten biggest clones take up under 25%. This specimen was cultured PBMCs, taken from culture after CMV antigen stimulation. The receptor set was obtained from a human donor in good health (CMV status not recorded). Some clones in this sample may be carry-over from other donors' samples. CDR3s include the opening cysteine and the closing phenylalanine or tryptophan. Each record gives: J gene, V gene, D gene, clone size, CDR3 DNA, CDR3 protein. The D gene is left open where the match is weak. Clone size is not always given. Where it is, it says once, few, many or a class for expanded clones.

j_gene: TRBJ2-1; v_gene: TRBV12-3/TRBV12-4; d_gene: -; abundance: -; CDR3nt: TGTGCCAGCAGTTTAGCGGGTCGGAACTACGAGCAGTTCTTC; CDR3aa: CASSLAGRNYEQFF
j_gene: TRBJ2-1; v_gene: TRBV13; d_gene: TRBD2; abundance: few; CDR3nt: TGTGCCAGCAGCCAACCAGAGGGAAGCGGGAGCTCCTACAATGAGCAGTTCTTC; CDR3aa: CASSQPEGSGSSYNEQFF
j_gene: TRBJ1-4; v_gene: TRBV12-3/TRBV12-4; d_gene: -; abundance: many; CDR3nt: TGTGCCAGCAGCCCCGGGGGTGCAACTAATGAAAAACTGTTTTTT; CDR3aa: CASSPGGATNEKLFF
j_gene: TRBJ2-1; v_gene: TRBV5-4; d_gene: TRBD2; abundance: -; CDR3nt: TGTGCCAGCAGCAGTAGCGGGAGAACCTACAATGAGCAGTTCTTC; CDR3aa: CASSSSGRTYNEQFF
j_gene: TRBJ2-1; v_gene: TRBV24-1; d_gene: -; abundance: -; CDR3nt: TGTGCCACCAGTAAGGGGGAGGGCCTCAATGAGCAGTTCTTC; CDR3aa: CATSKGEGLNEQFF
j_gene: TRBJ2-1; v_gene: TRBV20-1; d_gene: TRBD1; abundance: -; CDR3nt: TGCAGTGTCGACGGGGCCGGGACAGGGGGCAATGAGCAGTTCTTC; CDR3aa: CSVDGAGTGGNEQFF
j_gene: TRBJ2-7; v_gene: TRBV7-8; d_gene: TRBD1; abundance: many; CDR3nt: TGTGCCAGCAGCCCGGCCGGGACAGGGACCTACGAGCAGTACTTC; CDR3aa: CASSPAGTGTYEQYF
j_gene: TRBJ2-5; v_gene: TRBV7-3; d_gene: -; abundance: -; CDR3nt: TGTGCCAGCAGTTCTGGGTTAGGTATGGAGACCCAGTACTTC; CDR3aa: CASSSGLGMETQYF
j_gene: TRBJ2-1; v_gene: TRBV14; d_gene: -; abundance: -; CDR3nt: TGTGCCAGCAGCCAGGAGATTTTCGGGACTGGCAATGAGCAGTTCTTC; CDR3aa: CASSQEIFGTGNEQFF
j_gene: TRBJ2-2; v_gene: TRBV24-1; d_gene: -; abundance: few; CDR3nt: TGTGCCACCGGTCGGACTCCGAACACCGGGGAGCTGTTTTTT; CDR3aa: CATGRTPNTGELFF